This TCR beta chain is drawn from a study of technical replicates of blood from a handful of donors. Repertoires were generated with immunoSEQ multiplex PCR, while TCRdb's copy carries only in-frame clones and drops some. The sample yields tens of thousands of clones, roughly 90% seen once. The clonotype was recovered from a human donor in good health. Some clones in this sample may be carry-over from other donors' samples. Sample: PBMCs.

The CDR3: CASSQERGGQETQYF. The CDR3, as DNA: TGTGCCAGCAGCCAAGAGCGGGGGGGCCAAGAGACCCAGTACTTC. The chain recombines TRBV4-2 with TRBJ2-5; 9 nucleotides agree with TRBD2. CDR1 is LGHNA, CDR2 YNFKEQ, per germline. CDR3 size: 15 residues. V lost 0 bases to trimming and J lost 1 base; unmatched junction nucleotides: 0.